This TCR beta chain was recorded in a study of T-cell memory formation after mild COVID-19. Germline loops: CDR1 MNHEY, CDR2 SMNVEV (reference sequence). V dropped 1 base and J dropped 6; count of bases not matched to a gene: 14. This CDR3 is built from 18 residues. This clonotype has a handful of counts. TCRdb re-derived calls from the 5' RACE reads in MiXCR, one entry per CDR3 protein. The table has some 190,000 distinct CDR3 sequences, about 16% seen once. This sequence was found in an adult woman who had mild COVID-19 (a few samples of this study predate the infection). Cell type and time point are not known. Sequenced sample: PBMCs or a T cell subset sorted from them (not recorded which). V usage is TRBV27 and J usage is TRBJ2-1; 8 nucleotides line up with TRBD2. The CDR3 loop reads CASSLYGLGTRSSNEQFF. CDR3 nucleotides: TGTGCCAGCAGTTTATATGGATTAGGGACTAGGAGCTCCAATGAGCAGTTCTTC.